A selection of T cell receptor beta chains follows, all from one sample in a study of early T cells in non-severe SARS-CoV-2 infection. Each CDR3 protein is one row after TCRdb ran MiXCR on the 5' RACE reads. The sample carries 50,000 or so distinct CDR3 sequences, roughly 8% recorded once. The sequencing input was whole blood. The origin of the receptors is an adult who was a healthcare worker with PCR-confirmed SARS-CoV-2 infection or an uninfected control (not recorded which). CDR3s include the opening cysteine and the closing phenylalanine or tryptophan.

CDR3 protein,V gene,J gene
CASSPRTDNNEQFF,TRBV7-9,TRBJ2-1
CASSIRLAGAHEQYF,TRBV28,TRBJ2-7
CASAGGELITDTQYF,TRBV11-2,TRBJ2-3
CASSRHRVAGDITGELFF,TRBV7-3,TRBJ2-2
CATSDLGPHEQFF,TRBV24-1,TRBJ2-1
CASSLLLGSHTEAFF,TRBV6-2/TRBV6-3,TRBJ1-1
CASSRAFSYEQYF,TRBV6-5,TRBJ2-7
CASSFGGGSYEQYF,TRBV27,TRBJ2-7
CASSVRGHRTDTQYF,TRBV9,TRBJ2-3
CASSSSPTGALPYNEQFF,TRBV13,TRBJ2-1
CSVEGQGTDEQYF,TRBV29-1,TRBJ2-7
CASSLRLAGGDTQYF,TRBV5-1,TRBJ2-3
CATSDPRQYEQYF,TRBV15,TRBJ2-7
CASSQGPGGNTEAFF,TRBV7-9,TRBJ1-1
CASSLEGALGYTF,TRBV5-1,TRBJ1-2
CASSLPRERQYNEQFF,TRBV7-9,TRBJ2-1
CASRTGTSGAYNEQFF,TRBV11-2,TRBJ2-1
CASSPTNSYEQYF,TRBV7-9,TRBJ2-7
CASSQGGLGYNEQFF,TRBV3-1,TRBJ2-1
CASSPGGEEYEQYF,TRBV9,TRBJ2-7
CASSIPLSGSYNEQFF,TRBV19,TRBJ2-1
CASSLDGTRTYEQYF,TRBV7-3,TRBJ2-7
CASHRGQGRNTEAFF,TRBV12-3/TRBV12-4,TRBJ1-1
CASSSGGGNGYEQYF,TRBV5-1,TRBJ2-7
CASSQGQGATYEQYF,TRBV4-1,TRBJ2-7
CASSLRTGGENQPQHF,TRBV12-3/TRBV12-4,TRBJ1-5
CASSQLPGQTNTGELFF,TRBV5-4,TRBJ2-2
CASSPVIGGRKAFF,TRBV7-2,TRBJ1-1
CASSQARPAAEQYF,TRBV4-3,TRBJ2-7